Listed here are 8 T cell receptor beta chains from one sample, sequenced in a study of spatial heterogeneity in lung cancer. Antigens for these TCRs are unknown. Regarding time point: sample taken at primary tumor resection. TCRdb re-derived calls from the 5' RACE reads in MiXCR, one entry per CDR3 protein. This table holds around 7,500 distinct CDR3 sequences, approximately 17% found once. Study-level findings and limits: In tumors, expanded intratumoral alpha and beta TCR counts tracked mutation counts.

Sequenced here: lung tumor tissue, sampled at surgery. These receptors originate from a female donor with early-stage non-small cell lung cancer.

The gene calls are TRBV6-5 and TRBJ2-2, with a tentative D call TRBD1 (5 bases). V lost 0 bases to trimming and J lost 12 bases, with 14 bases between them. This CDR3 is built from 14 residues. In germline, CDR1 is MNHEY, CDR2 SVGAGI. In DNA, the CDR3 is TGTGCCAGCAGTTACTCGAGGACAAACGATAAGCTGTTTTTT. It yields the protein CASSYSRTNDKLFF.

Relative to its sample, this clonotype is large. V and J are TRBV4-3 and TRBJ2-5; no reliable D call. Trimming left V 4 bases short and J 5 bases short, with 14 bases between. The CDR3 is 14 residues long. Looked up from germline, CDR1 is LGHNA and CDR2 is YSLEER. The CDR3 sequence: CASSLVSGIETQYF. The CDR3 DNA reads TGCGCCAGCAGCCTCGTCAGTGGGATTGAGACCCAGTACTTC.

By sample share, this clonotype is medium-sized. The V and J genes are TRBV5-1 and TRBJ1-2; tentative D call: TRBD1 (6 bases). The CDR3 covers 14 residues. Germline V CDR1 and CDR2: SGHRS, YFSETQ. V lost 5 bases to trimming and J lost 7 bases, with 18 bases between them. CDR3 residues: CASSSSTGRFGYTF. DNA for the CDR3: TGCGCCAGCAGTTCGAGCACAGGGCGTTTTGGCTACACCTTC. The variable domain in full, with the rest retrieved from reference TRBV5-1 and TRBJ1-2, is KAGVTQTPRYLIKTRGQQVTLSCSPISGHRSVSWYQQTPGQGLQFLFEYFSETQRNKGNFPGRFSGRQFSNSRSEMNVSTLELGDSALYLCASSSSTGRFGYTFGSGTRLTVV.

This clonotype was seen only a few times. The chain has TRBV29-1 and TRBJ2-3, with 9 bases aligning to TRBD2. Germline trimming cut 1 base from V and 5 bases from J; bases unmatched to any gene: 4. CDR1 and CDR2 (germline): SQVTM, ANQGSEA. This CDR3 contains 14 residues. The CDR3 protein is CSVEGSGGKDTQYF. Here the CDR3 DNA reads TGCAGCGTTGAAGGTAGCGGGGGTAAAGATACGCAGTATTTT.

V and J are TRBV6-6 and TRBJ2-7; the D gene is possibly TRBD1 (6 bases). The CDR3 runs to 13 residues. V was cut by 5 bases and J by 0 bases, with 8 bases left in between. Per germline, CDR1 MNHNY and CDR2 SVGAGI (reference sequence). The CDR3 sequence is CASSRTVSYEQYF. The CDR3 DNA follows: TGTGCCAGCAGTCGGACAGTCTCCTACGAGCAGTACTTC.

The CDR3 nucleotides are TGTGCCAGCAGCTCGGGAGGGGGCTCTGGAAACACCATATATTTT. Translated: CASSSGGGSGNTIYF. This chain joins TRBV9 and TRBJ1-3; D perhaps matches TRBD1 (6 bases). The CDR3 loop spans 15 amino acids. The ends were cut back, 4 bases at V and 0 bases at J, with 11 bases in the middle. Per the germline V gene, CDR1 is SGDLS and CDR2 is YYNGEE.

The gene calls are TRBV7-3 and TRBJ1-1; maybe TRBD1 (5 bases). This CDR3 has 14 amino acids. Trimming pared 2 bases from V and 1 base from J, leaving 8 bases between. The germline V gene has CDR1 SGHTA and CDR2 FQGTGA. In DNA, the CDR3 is TGTGCCAGCAGCTTAGAACAGGCGAACACTGAAGCTTTCTTT. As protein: CASSLEQANTEAFF.

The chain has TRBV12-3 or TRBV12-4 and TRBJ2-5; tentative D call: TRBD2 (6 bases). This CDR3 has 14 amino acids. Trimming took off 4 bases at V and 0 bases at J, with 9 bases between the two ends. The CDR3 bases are TGTGCCAGCAGTTCCCGGGGGTACCAAGAGACCCAGTACTTC. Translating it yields CASSSRGYQETQYF.